This T cell receptor (beta chain) was documented in a study of radiotherapy plus CTLA-4 blockade in lung cancer. Whole-study findings and limits: Expansion of tumor-derived TCR clones was observed in blood after radiotherapy plus ipilimumab.

Of note for this clone: Its cognate antigen is unknown.

This CDR3 comprises 14 residues. CDR1 is SGHRS, CDR2 YFSETQ, per germline. Trimming took 4 bases from V and 5 from J, leaving 15 bases between them. Method: immunoSEQ multiplex PCR; TCRdb's copy keeps in-frame clones and lacks some. The data contain tens of thousands of clones, approximately 86% of them singletons. V usage is TRBV5-1 and J usage is TRBJ1-2; the D gene is possibly TRBD1 (6 bases). Sequencing used peripheral blood, obtained from a patient treated with radiotherapy plus ipilimumab. This TCR came from a human donor with non-small cell lung cancer that progressed on radiotherapy plus ipilimumab. In nucleotides, the CDR3 is TGCGCCAGCAGCAGCTTACAGGGTTCATATGGCTACACCTTC. This encodes CASSSLQGSYGYTF.